The 20 T cell receptor beta chains presented below share a single source sample, sequenced in a study of T cell repertoires in cytomegalovirus infection (dated by TCRdb to about 2019). Sequenced using an Illumina HiSeq 1500. TCRdb reanalyzed the raw reads on its own, using fastp at Q25 for trimming and MiXCR for clone calling, and kept in-frame beta chains. Entries are consolidated by CDR3 protein sequence, retaining the most common genes and DNA. The sample table shows roughly 700,000 distinct CDR3 sequences, and 33% are seen once. Jointly, the top ten make up around a sixth of the sample. The treatment or condition tag for this specimen amounts to: in vitro stimulation with specific CMV peptide epitopes to enrich CMV-specific T cells. Antigens of these TCRs are unknown. Sequencing used cultured PBMCs, obtained from culture after CMV antigen stimulation. The receptor source for this set is a human donor in good health (CMV status not recorded). Some clones in this sample may be carry-over from other donors' samples.

This chain joins TRBV6-5 and TRBJ2-1; TRBD2 matches 8 bases. The J segment lost 3 bases and the V segment lost 4 bases, leaving 8 bases of the junction unmatched. The CDR3 sequence is 16 residues long. The germline V gene has CDR1 MNHEY and CDR2 SVGAGI. Written as DNA, the CDR3 is TGTGCCAGCAGTTTATCGGGACTAGTGGACTACAATGAGCAGTTCTTC. Residues: CASSLSGLVDYNEQFF.

The genes are TRBV4-1 and TRBJ2-7; a possible D gene is TRBD2 (5 bases). Per germline, CDR1 MGHRA and CDR2 YSYEKL. V was pared by 1 base and J by 2 bases, with 12 bases between. The CDR3 consists of 15 residues. The CDR3 spells CASSQAATTTYEQYF. The CDR3 DNA is TGCGCCAGCAGCCAAGCCGCGACTACCACCTACGAGCAGTACTTC.

The J gene is TRBJ1-2, the V gene TRBV7-8; maybe TRBD1 (5 bases). V was shortened by 8 bases and J by 7 bases, with 26 bases between the two germline ends. This CDR3 spans 16 amino acids. CDR1 is SGHVS, CDR2 FQNEAQ, per germline. CDR3 amino acids: CASRRRARGEDGGYTF. As DNA, the CDR3 is TGTGCCAGCCGACGTAGGGCCCGGGGGGAGGACGGTGGCTACACCTTC.

The sample holds a few counts of this clonotype. V and J are TRBV7-8 and TRBJ1-1, with a tentative D call TRBD1 (5 bases). The CDR3 runs to 15 residues. Trimming pared 0 bases from V and 4 bases from J, leaving 12 bases between. Germline V CDR1 and CDR2: SGHVS, FQNEAQ. The CDR3 spells CASSLARVGTTEAFF. CDR3 sequence (DNA): TGTGCCAGCAGCTTAGCCCGAGTGGGGACCACTGAAGCTTTCTTT. Combining the CDR3 with reference TRBV7-8 and TRBJ1-1 gives the whole variable domain GAGVSQSPRYKVAKRGQDVALRCDPISGHVSLFWYQQALGQGPEFLTYFQNEAQLDKSGLPSDRFFAERPEGSVSTLKIQRTQQEDSAVYLCASSLARVGTTEAFFGQGTRLTVV.

V and J are TRBV4-3 and TRBJ1-3; no definite D call. The V gene lost 4 bases and the J gene lost 10 bases, with 17 bases spanning the gap. The CDR3 totals 14 residues. Germline CDR1 reads LGHNA; CDR2 reads YSLEER. The CDR3 protein is CASSPLRVGGTIYF. DNA for the CDR3: TGCGCCAGCAGCCCTCTGAGGGTCGGTGGGACCATATATTTT.

CDR3 nucleotide sequence: TGTGCCAGCAGCTTTACCGGGACGGCGAACACTGAAGCTTTCTTT. Translation: CASSFTGTANTEAFF. The chain recombines TRBV11-2 with TRBJ1-1, with a possible D match to TRBD1 (5 bases). Germline CDR1 SGHAT, CDR2 FQNNGV. V lost 3 bases and J lost 1, with 12 bases in between. This CDR3 region has 15 residues.

This chain uses TRBV2 with TRBJ1-1; 7 nucleotides line up with TRBD1. Germline V gene data show CDR1 as SNHLY and CDR2 as FYNNEI. V dropped 7 bases and J dropped 6; count of bases not matched to a gene: 5. This CDR3 has 12 amino acids. The CDR3 reads CASTGQGAEAFF. The DNA of the CDR3 is TGTGCCAGCACCGGTCAGGGGGCTGAAGCTTTCTTT. The full variable domain, its missing parts supplied by reference TRBV2 and TRBJ1-1, is EPEVTQTPSHQVTQMGQEVILRCVPISNHLYFYWYRQILGQKVEFLVSFYNNEISEKSEIFDDQFSVERPDGSNFTLKIRSTKLEDSAMYFCASTGQGAEAFFGQGTRLTVV.

In its sample, this clonotype was seen many times. The rearrangement joins TRBV7-6 to TRBJ2-7; D gene ambiguous. Germline V gene sequence: CDR1 SGHVS, CDR2 FNYEAQ. The CDR3 is 13 amino acids. The germline V and J ends were trimmed by 0 bases and 5 bases, with 8 bases remaining between them. This CDR3 reads CASSLASLDEQYF. The CDR3 coding sequence is TGTGCCAGCAGCTTAGCCAGTCTGGACGAGCAGTACTTC.

This rearrangement joins TRBV18 to TRBJ1-2; no firm D call. Germline values: CDR1 KGHSH, CDR2 LQKENI. The CDR3 runs 12 residues. Trimming left V 0 bases short and J 7 bases short, with 6 bases between. CDR3: CASSPPSGGYTF. The CDR3, as DNA: TGTGCCAGCTCACCACCGTCCGGTGGCTACACCTTC.

This clonotype was counted once. The chain links TRBV10-3 to TRBJ2-3; a weak D match, TRBD2 (5 bases). Germline assignment: CDR1 ENHRY and CDR2 SYGVKD. The CDR3 runs to 17 residues. The V and J ends lost 8 bases and 6 bases respectively, with 27 bases between them. The CDR3 loop reads CAILEERGRGSSDTQYF. The CDR3 nucleotides read TGTGCCATCCTCGAGGAAAGAGGGAGAGGGTCTAGTGATACGCAGTATTTT.

The chain combines TRBV6-2 or TRBV6-3 with TRBJ1-4; D remains unclear. Germline V CDR1 and CDR2: MNHEY, SVGEGT. The CDR3 length is 15 residues. V was trimmed by 7 bases and J by 8 bases, leaving 20 bases between them. This CDR3 is CASTPLGSPVEKLFF. The CDR3 DNA sequence: TGTGCCAGCACACCTCTGGGATCGCCTGTGGAAAAACTGTTTTTT.

The chain is built from TRBV12-3 or TRBV12-4 and TRBJ2-7, with 9 bases fitting TRBD1. Trimming took 5 bases from V and 7 from J; bases not matched to a gene: 9. The CDR3 is 14 residues long. The CDR3 DNA sequence: TGTGCCAGCAGTAATCGGGACAGGGCTGGAGAGCAGTACTTC. Its translation: CASSNRDRAGEQYF.

This clonotype was seen repeatedly, ten times or more. The chain uses TRBV7-6 and TRBJ2-5, with TRBD1 as a possible D gene (6 bases). This CDR3 has 13 residues. Per germline, CDR1 SGHVS and CDR2 FNYEAQ. The germline V and J ends were trimmed by 5 bases and 1 base, with 8 bases remaining between them. This CDR3 reads CASSRQVQETQYF. Here the CDR3 DNA reads TGTGCCAGCAGCAGACAGGTCCAAGAGACCCAGTACTTC.

The rearrangement links TRBV18 to TRBJ2-1; no definite D call. The length of the CDR3 is 17 residues. Germline CDR1 reads KGHSH; CDR2 reads LQKENI. Trimming stripped 3 bases from V and 2 bases from J, with 17 bases between. CDR3 amino acids: CASSPLGYREAYNEQFF. As DNA, the CDR3 is TGTGCCAGCTCACCCCTTGGATACAGAGAAGCCTACAATGAGCAGTTCTTC.

This clonotype was seen only once. The genes are TRBV19 and TRBJ2-7; D uncertain. Trimming removed 5 bases from V and 7 bases from J, with 18 bases in between. The CDR3 runs to 14 residues. Per germline, CDR1 LNHDA and CDR2 SQIVND (reference sequence). In nucleotides, the CDR3 is TGTGCCAGTAGTGCCCCCCCCGTGGGTCGGGAGCAGTACTTC. Protein: CASSAPPVGREQYF.

The rearrangement joins TRBV29-1 to TRBJ2-2; 8 bases line up with TRBD1. The CDR3 totals 13 residues. The J segment lost 4 bases and the V segment lost 6 bases, leaving 4 bases of the junction unmatched. Germline V gene data show CDR1 as SQVTM and CDR2 as ANQGSEA. CDR3 bases: TGCAGCGTCACAGGGGGGTTCACCGGGGAGCTGTTTTTT. This codes for CSVTGGFTGELFF.

V is TRBV14 and J is TRBJ2-5; D uncertain. The CDR3 contains 12 residues. Germline lookup yields CDR1 SGHDN and CDR2 FVKESK. With 1 base removed from V and 5 bases from J, the gap between germline ends came to 5 bases. The DNA for the CDR3 is TGTGCCAGCAGCCAAGGGTGGGAGACCCAGTACTTC. Translated, it gives CASSQGWETQYF.

The chain carries TRBV20-1 and TRBJ2-5, with 8 bases aligning to TRBD2. Germline V gene sequence: CDR1 DFQATT, CDR2 SNEGSKA (reference sequence). V gave up 4 bases and J gave up 2 bases; unmatched junction bases: 9. The CDR3 covers 15 residues. The chain's CDR3 is CSAIGLAGGQETQYF. CDR3 bases: TGCAGTGCTATAGGGCTTGCGGGGGGACAAGAGACCCAGTACTTC.

This clonotype came up a few times. This chain links TRBV7-8 with TRBJ2-1; 7 bases agree with TRBD1. The CDR3 spans 16 residues. Germline CDR1 is SGHVS and CDR2 is FQNEAQ. V trimming: 5 bases; J trimming: 7 bases; junction bases outside the gene matches: 14. The CDR3 sequence is CASSPLTGLLRNEQFF. CDR3 DNA sequence: TGTGCCAGCAGCCCCTTGACAGGGTTACTGCGAAATGAGCAGTTCTTC.

This clonotype came up many times. J is TRBJ2-4 and V is TRBV7-2; D may correspond to TRBD1 or TRBD2 (5 bases each). Germline CDR1 is SGHTA and CDR2 is FQGNSA. Trimming stripped 5 bases from V and 2 bases from J, with 13 bases between. There are 15 residues in the CDR3. CDR3 nucleotide sequence: TGTGCCAGCAGCCCCCAGGTGGGACCCAAAAACATTCAGTACTTC. As protein: CASSPQVGPKNIQYF.